These T cell receptor beta chains were read from a single sample in a study of blood T cells in healthy people across ages. TCRdb ran MiXCR on the 5' RACE reads and lists one entry per CDR3 protein. The repertoire consists of around 1.5 million distinct CDR3 sequences, with roughly 40% occurring once and the leading ten covering 7.9%. The sequencing input was blood. These receptor sequences come from a young woman in good health. Both conserved end residues are part of each CDR3. The D gene is left open where the match is weak. Rows may omit the clone size; those that give it use once, few, many or a size class.

J gene: TRBJ2-5
V gene: TRBV20-1
D gene: TRBD2
clone size: .
CDR3 DNA: TGCAGTTGCTATGGGGGGGGTTCCGGGACCCAGTACTTC
CDR3 protein: CSCYGGGSGTQYF

J gene: TRBJ2-1
V gene: TRBV6-6
D gene: .
clone size: few
CDR3 DNA: TGTGCCAGCAGTTCAAACAGGAACAATGAGCAGTTCTTC
CDR3 protein: CASSSNRNNEQFF

J gene: TRBJ2-1
V gene: TRBV27
D gene: TRBD2
clone size: .
CDR3 DNA: TGTGCCAGCAGATCCGCCGGGACTAGCGGCAATGAGCAGTTCTTC
CDR3 protein: CASRSAGTSGNEQFF

J gene: TRBJ1-5
V gene: TRBV6-1
D gene: .
clone size: once
CDR3 DNA: TGTGCCAGCAGTGTTTGGGGTGATCAGCCCCAGCATTTT
CDR3 protein: CASSVWGDQPQHF

J gene: TRBJ1-1
V gene: TRBV6-5
D gene: TRBD1
clone size: .
CDR3 DNA: TGTGCCAGCAGTCCGGGACAGTCCAGGGACACTGAAGCTTTCTTT
CDR3 protein: CASSPGQSRDTEAFF

J gene: TRBJ2-1
V gene: TRBV6-1
D gene: .
clone size: few
CDR3 DNA: TGTGCCAGCAGTGAAGGAACCCCTAGGGATGAGCAGTTCTTC
CDR3 protein: CASSEGTPRDEQFF

J gene: TRBJ1-3
V gene: TRBV6-1
D gene: .
clone size: .
CDR3 DNA: TGTGCCAGCAGTGACCCCGTCGGGGCAGTCTCTGGAAACACCATATATTTT
CDR3 protein: CASSDPVGAVSGNTIYF

J gene: TRBJ2-7
V gene: TRBV10-2
D gene: .
clone size: .
CDR3 DNA: TGCGCCAGCTTTGGGGATGTTTTCTACGAGCAGTACTTC
CDR3 protein: CASFGDVFYEQYF

J gene: TRBJ2-5
V gene: TRBV29-1
D gene: .
clone size: few
CDR3 DNA: TGCAGCGTTGCTGTTAGCAGGCAAGAGACCCAGTACTTC
CDR3 protein: CSVAVSRQETQYF

J gene: TRBJ2-3
V gene: TRBV7-2
D gene: .
clone size: .
CDR3 DNA: TGTGCCAGCAGCGGGGGGAGGTTTAGCAATCAGCCCCAGTATTTT
CDR3 protein: CASSGGRFSNQPQYF

J gene: TRBJ1-2
V gene: TRBV20-1
D gene: .
clone size: .
CDR3 DNA: TGCAGTGCTAGCCCCCAGGGCGGCTACTATGGCTACACCTTC
CDR3 protein: CSASPQGGYYGYTF

J gene: TRBJ2-7
V gene: TRBV6-2/TRBV6-3
D gene: TRBD1
clone size: few
CDR3 DNA: TGTGCCAGCAGACACGAACAGGGGTGGACCTACGAGCAGTACTTC
CDR3 protein: CASRHEQGWTYEQYF

J gene: TRBJ2-2
V gene: TRBV5-1
D gene: .
clone size: once
CDR3 DNA: TGCGCCAGCAGCTCCCCTGAGGGGCAGGTCGCGAACACCGGGGAGCTGTTTTTT
CDR3 protein: CASSSPEGQVANTGELFF

J gene: TRBJ2-1
V gene: TRBV27
D gene: .
clone size: .
CDR3 DNA: TGTGCCAGCAGTTTCGGATTGAGTAGGGGGTCAGTTAACAATGAGCAGTTCTTC
CDR3 protein: CASSFGLSRGSVNNEQFF

J gene: TRBJ1-6
V gene: TRBV7-9
D gene: .
clone size: few
CDR3 DNA: TGTGCCAGCAGCTCTTCGGGACACCGTAATTCACCCCTCCACTTT
CDR3 protein: CASSSSGHRNSPLHF

J gene: TRBJ2-5
V gene: TRBV9
D gene: .
clone size: .
CDR3 DNA: TGTGCCAGCAGCGTAGCCACGGGAGTTCGGGAGACCCAGTACTTC
CDR3 protein: CASSVATGVRETQYF

J gene: TRBJ1-2
V gene: TRBV5-1
D gene: .
clone size: .
CDR3 DNA: TGCGCCAGCAGCTCCACCGGGACATTCTATGGCTACACCTTC
CDR3 protein: CASSSTGTFYGYTF

J gene: TRBJ1-2
V gene: TRBV12-3/TRBV12-4
D gene: .
clone size: many
CDR3 DNA: TGTGCCAGCAGAGCCGGGGATGGCTACACCTTC
CDR3 protein: CASRAGDGYTF

J gene: TRBJ1-2
V gene: TRBV10-3
D gene: TRBD1
clone size: .
CDR3 DNA: TGTGCCATCAGTGAGTTAGGACAGGGGGATGGCTACACCTTC
CDR3 protein: CAISELGQGDGYTF

J gene: TRBJ2-5
V gene: TRBV24-1
D gene: .
clone size: few
CDR3 DNA: TGTGCCACCAGTGATCCCACCTCGAGGGGCGAGGAGACCCAGTACTTC
CDR3 protein: CATSDPTSRGEETQYF

J gene: TRBJ2-5
V gene: TRBV10-3
D gene: .
clone size: few
CDR3 DNA: TGTGCCATCAGTGATGGGGGGACAGCAGAACGAGAGACCCAGTACTTC
CDR3 protein: CAISDGGTAERETQYF

J gene: TRBJ2-2
V gene: TRBV10-3
D gene: .
clone size: .
CDR3 DNA: TGTGCCATCCCGGGCAGGGAGTCCGGGGAGCTGTTTTTT
CDR3 protein: CAIPGRESGELFF

J gene: TRBJ1-1
V gene: TRBV29-1
D gene: TRBD1
clone size: .
CDR3 DNA: TGCAGCGTTGCAGGGGGGAAGGACAGTGAAGCTTTCTTT
CDR3 protein: CSVAGGKDSEAFF

J gene: TRBJ2-6
V gene: TRBV27
D gene: TRBD1
clone size: .
CDR3 DNA: TGTGCCAGCAGCCCCCGGGACAGGACGGGAGGGGCCAACGTCCTGACTTTC
CDR3 protein: CASSPRDRTGGANVLTF

J gene: TRBJ2-7
V gene: TRBV4-1
D gene: .
clone size: .
CDR3 DNA: TGCGCCAGCAGCCTACCAGGAGGGGGCAATGAGCAGTACTTC
CDR3 protein: CASSLPGGGNEQYF

J gene: TRBJ2-7
V gene: TRBV4-1
D gene: .
clone size: .
CDR3 DNA: TGCGCCAGCAGCCAAGGGGTCCGCTACAATGAGCAGTACTTC
CDR3 protein: CASSQGVRYNEQYF

J gene: TRBJ2-1
V gene: TRBV11-2
D gene: TRBD2
clone size: .
CDR3 DNA: TGTGCCAGCAGCCGGCGGACTAGCGGCGTATGGTTCTTC
CDR3 protein: CASSRRTSGVWFF

J gene: TRBJ2-3
V gene: TRBV27
D gene: TRBD2
clone size: .
CDR3 DNA: TGTGCCAGCAGTTTAGCGAGACTAGCGGCAGATACGCAGTATTTT
CDR3 protein: CASSLARLAADTQYF

J gene: TRBJ1-4
V gene: TRBV27
D gene: .
clone size: few
CDR3 DNA: TGTGCCAGCAGTCCCTGGGACGGCCTCGATGAAAAACTGTTTTTT
CDR3 protein: CASSPWDGLDEKLFF

J gene: TRBJ2-6
V gene: TRBV7-2
D gene: .
clone size: .
CDR3 DNA: TGTGCCAGCAGCTTAGTTCGGGTCTCTGGGGCCAACGTCCTGACTTTC
CDR3 protein: CASSLVRVSGANVLTF

J gene: TRBJ1-2
V gene: TRBV7-2
D gene: TRBD1
clone size: .
CDR3 DNA: TGTGCCAGCAGCTCCGCGGGACAGAGCTATGGCTACACCTTC
CDR3 protein: CASSSAGQSYGYTF

J gene: TRBJ1-6
V gene: TRBV19
D gene: .
clone size: .
CDR3 DNA: TGTGCCAGTAGTACCGCTCCCGGACAGCTGGATAATTCACCCCTCCACTTT
CDR3 protein: CASSTAPGQLDNSPLHF

J gene: TRBJ2-7
V gene: TRBV20-1
D gene: .
clone size: few
CDR3 DNA: TGCAGTGCTCGTAGCTTTGTCTACGAGCAGTACTTC
CDR3 protein: CSARSFVYEQYF

J gene: TRBJ1-5
V gene: TRBV2
D gene: .
clone size: .
CDR3 DNA: TGTGCCAGCAGTTCGGCAGGGTCGGATCAGCCCCAGCATTTT
CDR3 protein: CASSSAGSDQPQHF

J gene: TRBJ2-7
V gene: TRBV29-1
D gene: TRBD2
clone size: .
CDR3 DNA: TGCAGCGTGCTAGCGGGGGACCGATACGAGCAGTACTTC
CDR3 protein: CSVLAGDRYEQYF

J gene: TRBJ1-1
V gene: TRBV7-2
D gene: .
clone size: .
CDR3 DNA: TGTGCCAGCAGCCCACGAGCGGGCGCTGAAGCTTTCTTT
CDR3 protein: CASSPRAGAEAFF

J gene: TRBJ1-4
V gene: TRBV7-6
D gene: .
clone size: .
CDR3 DNA: TGTGCCAGCAGCACCGCTGGGGAGGAAAAACTGTTTTTT
CDR3 protein: CASSTAGEEKLFF

J gene: TRBJ2-5
V gene: TRBV28
D gene: .
clone size: .
CDR3 DNA: TGTGCCAGCAGGGCGGGGCAGAACCTGTACCAAGAGACCCAGTACTTC
CDR3 protein: CASRAGQNLYQETQYF

J gene: TRBJ2-3
V gene: TRBV3-1
D gene: TRBD2
clone size: .
CDR3 DNA: TGTGCCAGCAGCCAAGAGGGACTATTTTCAAATACGCAGTATTTT
CDR3 protein: CASSQEGLFSNTQYF

J gene: TRBJ1-2
V gene: TRBV20-1
D gene: TRBD1
clone size: .
CDR3 DNA: TGCAGTGCGGCCTCCGGGACAGGGCTATATGGCTACACCTTC
CDR3 protein: CSAASGTGLYGYTF

J gene: TRBJ2-3
V gene: TRBV2
D gene: TRBD2
clone size: few
CDR3 DNA: TGTGCCAGCAGGGCGTTTAGCGGGAGTACAGATACGCAGTATTTT
CDR3 protein: CASRAFSGSTDTQYF

J gene: TRBJ1-5
V gene: TRBV10-3
D gene: .
clone size: few
CDR3 DNA: TGTGCCACCGCCGTAATACCCAATCAGCCCCAGCATTTT
CDR3 protein: CATAVIPNQPQHF

J gene: TRBJ2-7
V gene: TRBV4-1
D gene: TRBD1
clone size: few
CDR3 DNA: TGCGCCAGCAGCCACGGGACAGTGTCCTACGAGCAGTACTTC
CDR3 protein: CASSHGTVSYEQYF

J gene: TRBJ1-1
V gene: TRBV6-5
D gene: .
clone size: .
CDR3 DNA: TGTGCCAGTCGGACTGCCCCGGCGGCAGGAGCTTTCTTT
CDR3 protein: CASRTAPAAGAFF

J gene: TRBJ2-6
V gene: TRBV29-1
D gene: .
clone size: few
CDR3 DNA: TGCAGCGTTGAAGAGGGACCTGGGGCCAACGTCCTGACTTTC
CDR3 protein: CSVEEGPGANVLTF

J gene: TRBJ1-5
V gene: TRBV30
D gene: .
clone size: few
CDR3 DNA: TGTGCCTGGAGTGTAGTTGGCGGTCAGCCCCAGCATTTT
CDR3 protein: CAWSVVGGQPQHF

J gene: TRBJ1-4
V gene: TRBV2
D gene: .
clone size: .
CDR3 DNA: TGTGCCAGCGGACAGACCGGGACTCAAAATGAAAAACTGTTTTTT
CDR3 protein: CASGQTGTQNEKLFF

J gene: TRBJ2-3
V gene: TRBV28
D gene: TRBD2
clone size: .
CDR3 DNA: TGTGCCACCCTAGCGGGGACCACAGATACGCAGTATTTT
CDR3 protein: CATLAGTTDTQYF

J gene: TRBJ1-3
V gene: TRBV10-3
D gene: .
clone size: .
CDR3 DNA: TGTGCCACCCTGGTGCAAGGGGGGAACACCATATATTTT
CDR3 protein: CATLVQGGNTIYF

J gene: TRBJ2-5
V gene: TRBV2
D gene: TRBD1
clone size: few
CDR3 DNA: TGTGCCAGCAGTGAACCCAAGGACAGGGTAAATGAGCAGTACTTC
CDR3 protein: CASSEPKDRVNEQYF

J gene: TRBJ2-1
V gene: TRBV29-1
D gene: TRBD2
clone size: many
CDR3 DNA: TGCAGCGTTGAAGCGGCCGGGACTAGCGACAATGAGCAGTTCTTC
CDR3 protein: CSVEAAGTSDNEQFF

J gene: TRBJ1-2
V gene: TRBV27
D gene: TRBD1
clone size: .
CDR3 DNA: TGTGCCAGCAGTCGGTCCGGGACAGGCTATGGCTACACCTTC
CDR3 protein: CASSRSGTGYGYTF

J gene: TRBJ2-3
V gene: TRBV9
D gene: TRBD2
clone size: .
CDR3 DNA: TGTGCCAGCAGCGGGACAGGACTAGCGGGATTTACAGATACGCAGTATTTT
CDR3 protein: CASSGTGLAGFTDTQYF

J gene: TRBJ2-1
V gene: TRBV5-1
D gene: .
clone size: .
CDR3 DNA: TGCGCCAGCAGCTTGGATCGACCGGGTGGGAACAATGAGCAGTTCTTC
CDR3 protein: CASSLDRPGGNNEQFF

J gene: TRBJ1-4
V gene: TRBV20-1
D gene: .
clone size: .
CDR3 DNA: TGCAGTACCTTGGGGGGGAATAATGAAAAACTGTTTTTT
CDR3 protein: CSTLGGNNEKLFF

J gene: TRBJ2-1
V gene: TRBV5-1
D gene: .
clone size: .
CDR3 DNA: TGCGCCAGCAGCTTGGTGAGGGGCCCCAATGAGCAGTTCTTC
CDR3 protein: CASSLVRGPNEQFF

J gene: TRBJ2-7
V gene: TRBV10-3
D gene: .
clone size: .
CDR3 DNA: TGTGCCATCAGTGGGTCAGAAATCCCGACCTACGAGCAGTACTTC
CDR3 protein: CAISGSEIPTYEQYF

J gene: TRBJ2-1
V gene: TRBV7-2
D gene: .
clone size: .
CDR3 DNA: TGTGCCAGCAGCTTATTAGGGTTCAATGAGCAGTTCTTC
CDR3 protein: CASSLLGFNEQFF